This paragraph reports one T cell receptor beta chain. Its specificity is unknown. This sample was included in a study of cytomegalovirus exposure and HLA in healthy donors. Study findings and constraints: A likely sequencing artifact accounted for one observed cluster of highly shared sequence variants. As a later analysis revealed, most CMV-associated TCR beta chains appeared HLA-restricted. Under in vitro conditions, a few CMV-associated chains were confirmed as specific for CMV antigens. An analysis done earlier found most TCR beta V segments productive about 87% or about 30% of the time.

Per the germline V gene, CDR1 is SGHNT and CDR2 is YYREEE (reference sequence). This CDR3 contains 15 residues. With V trimmed by 3 bases and J by 4 bases, 7 bases remained unmatched. Primers for the PCR totalled 60 Vbeta and 13 Jbeta. The table came from immunoSEQ multiplex PCR; TCRdb's copy has only in-frame clones and leaves some out. The sample carries under 200,000 clones, around 80% recorded once. This TCR was recovered from a male donor in good health and CMV-seronegative. This rearrangement joins TRBV5-4 to TRBJ2-5, with 9 bases matching TRBD1. Sequenced: PBMCs. The CDR3 protein is CASSSAQGARETQYF. The DNA for the CDR3 is TGTGCCAGCAGCTCCGCACAGGGGGCTAGAGAGACCCAGTACTTC. The entire variable domain, with the rest obtained from reference TRBV5-4 and TRBJ2-5, is as follows: ETGVTQSPTHLIKTRGQQVTLRCSSQSGHNTVSWYQQALGQGPQFIFQYYREEENGRGNFPPRFSGLQFPNYSSELNVNALELDDSALYLCASSSAQGARETQYFGPGTRLLVL.